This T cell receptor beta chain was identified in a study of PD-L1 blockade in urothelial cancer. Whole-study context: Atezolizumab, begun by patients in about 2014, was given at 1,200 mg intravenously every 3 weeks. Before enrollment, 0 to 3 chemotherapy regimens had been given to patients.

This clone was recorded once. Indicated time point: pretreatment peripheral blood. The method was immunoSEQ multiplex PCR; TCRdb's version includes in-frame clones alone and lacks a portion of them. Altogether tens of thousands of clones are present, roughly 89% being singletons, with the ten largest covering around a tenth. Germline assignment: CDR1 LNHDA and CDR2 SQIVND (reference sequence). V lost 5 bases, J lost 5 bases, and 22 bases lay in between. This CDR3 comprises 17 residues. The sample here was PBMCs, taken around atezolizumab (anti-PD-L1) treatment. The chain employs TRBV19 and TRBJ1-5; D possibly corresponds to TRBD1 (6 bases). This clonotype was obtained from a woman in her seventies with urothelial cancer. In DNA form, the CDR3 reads TGTGCCAGTAGTTCCCCGGACAGTGCCCACCATCATCAGCCCCAGCATTTT. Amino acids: CASSSPDSAHHHQPQHF.